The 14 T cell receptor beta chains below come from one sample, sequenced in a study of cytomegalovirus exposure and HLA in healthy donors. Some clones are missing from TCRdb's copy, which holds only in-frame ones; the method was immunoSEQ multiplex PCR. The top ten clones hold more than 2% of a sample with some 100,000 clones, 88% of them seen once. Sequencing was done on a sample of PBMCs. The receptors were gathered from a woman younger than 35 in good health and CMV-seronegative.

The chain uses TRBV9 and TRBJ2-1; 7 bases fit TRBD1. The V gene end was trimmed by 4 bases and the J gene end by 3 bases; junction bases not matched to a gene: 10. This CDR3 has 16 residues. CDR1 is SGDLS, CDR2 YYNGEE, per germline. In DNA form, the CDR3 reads TGTGCCAGCAGCAAAACGGACAGGAGAGTCTACAATGAGCAGTTCTTC. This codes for CASSKTDRRVYNEQFF.

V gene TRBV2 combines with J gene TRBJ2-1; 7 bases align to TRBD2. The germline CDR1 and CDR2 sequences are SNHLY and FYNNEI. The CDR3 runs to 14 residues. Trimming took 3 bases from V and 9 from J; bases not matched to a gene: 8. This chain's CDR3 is CASSEGGGIREQFF. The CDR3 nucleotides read TGTGCCAGCAGTGAGGGGGGAGGGATTCGTGAGCAGTTCTTC.

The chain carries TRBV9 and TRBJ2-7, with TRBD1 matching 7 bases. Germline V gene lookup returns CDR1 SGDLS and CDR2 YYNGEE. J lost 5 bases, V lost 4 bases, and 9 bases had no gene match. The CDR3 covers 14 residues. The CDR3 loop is CASSSGQASNEQYF. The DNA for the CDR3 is TGTGCCAGCAGCTCCGGACAGGCGTCCAACGAGCAGTACTTC. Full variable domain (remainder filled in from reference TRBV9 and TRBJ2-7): DSGVTQTPKHLITATGQRVTLRCSPRSGDLSVYWYQQSLDQGLQFLIQYYNGEERAKGNILERFSAQQFPDLHSELNLSSLELGDSALYFCASSSGQASNEQYFGPGTRLTVT.

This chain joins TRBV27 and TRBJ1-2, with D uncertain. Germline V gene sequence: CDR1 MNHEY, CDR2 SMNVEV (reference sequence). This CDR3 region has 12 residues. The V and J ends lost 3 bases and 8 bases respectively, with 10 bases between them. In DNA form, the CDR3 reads TGTGCCAGCAGTTTTGGCGGGGAAGGCTACACCTTC. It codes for CASSFGGEGYTF.

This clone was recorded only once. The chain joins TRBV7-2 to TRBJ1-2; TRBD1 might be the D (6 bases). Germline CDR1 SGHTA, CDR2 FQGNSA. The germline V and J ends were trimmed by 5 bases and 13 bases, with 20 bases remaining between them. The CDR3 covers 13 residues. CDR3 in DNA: TGTGCCAGCAGCCAAACTCGAACAGGGTTACCCACCTTC. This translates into CASSQTRTGLPTF.

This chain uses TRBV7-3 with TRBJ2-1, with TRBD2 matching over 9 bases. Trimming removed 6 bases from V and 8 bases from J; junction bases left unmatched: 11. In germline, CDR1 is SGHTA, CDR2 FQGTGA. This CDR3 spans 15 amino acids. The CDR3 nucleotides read TGTGCCAGCAGTCCCCGTTTAGCGGGAGCCCATGAGCAGTTCTTC. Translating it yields CASSPRLAGAHEQFF.

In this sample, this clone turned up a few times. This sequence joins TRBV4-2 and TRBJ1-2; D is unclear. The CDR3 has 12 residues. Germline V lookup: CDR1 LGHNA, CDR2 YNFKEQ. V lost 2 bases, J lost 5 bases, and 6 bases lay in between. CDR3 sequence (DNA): TGTGCCAGCAGCCAACCAACTTATGGCTACACCTTC. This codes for CASSQPTYGYTF.

In DNA, the CDR3 is TGTGCCAGCAGCCAAGTCCAAGGTGGGGGCCCAGATACGCAGTATTTT. Protein: CASSQVQGGGPDTQYF. V usage is TRBV4-2 and J usage is TRBJ2-3; D may be TRBD1 (6 bases). V lost 1 base, J lost 4 bases, and 15 bases lay in between. The germline CDR1 and CDR2 sequences are LGHNA and YNFKEQ. This CDR3 has 16 residues.

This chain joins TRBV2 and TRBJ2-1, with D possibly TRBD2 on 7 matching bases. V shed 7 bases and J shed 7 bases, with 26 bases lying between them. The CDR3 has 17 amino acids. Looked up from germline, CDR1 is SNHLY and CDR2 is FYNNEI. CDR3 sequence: CASTKGGGSGVRNEQFF. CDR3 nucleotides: TGTGCCAGCACTAAAGGGGGAGGGAGTGGGGTCAGAAATGAGCAGTTCTTC.

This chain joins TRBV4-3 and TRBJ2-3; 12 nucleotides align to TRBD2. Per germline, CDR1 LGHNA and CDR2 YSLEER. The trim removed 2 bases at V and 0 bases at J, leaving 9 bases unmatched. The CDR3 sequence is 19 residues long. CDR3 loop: CASSQLPTSGSSSTDTQYF. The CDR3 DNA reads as TGCGCCAGCAGCCAACTTCCGACTAGCGGGAGTTCGAGCACAGATACGCAGTATTTT.

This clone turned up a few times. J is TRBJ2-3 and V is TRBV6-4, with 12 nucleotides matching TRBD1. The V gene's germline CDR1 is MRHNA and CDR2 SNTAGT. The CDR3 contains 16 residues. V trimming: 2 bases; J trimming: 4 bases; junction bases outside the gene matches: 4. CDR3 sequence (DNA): TGTGCCAGCAGTGACGCCGGGACAGGGGGCCCAGATACGCAGTATTTT. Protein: CASSDAGTGGPDTQYF.

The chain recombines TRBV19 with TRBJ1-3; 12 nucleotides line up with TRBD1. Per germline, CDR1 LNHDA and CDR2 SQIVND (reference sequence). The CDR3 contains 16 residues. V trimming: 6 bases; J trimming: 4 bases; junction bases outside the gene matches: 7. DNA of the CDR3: TGTGCCAGTAGCCTATCCGGGACAGGGGGCGGAAACACCATATATTTT. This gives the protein CASSLSGTGGGNTIYF.

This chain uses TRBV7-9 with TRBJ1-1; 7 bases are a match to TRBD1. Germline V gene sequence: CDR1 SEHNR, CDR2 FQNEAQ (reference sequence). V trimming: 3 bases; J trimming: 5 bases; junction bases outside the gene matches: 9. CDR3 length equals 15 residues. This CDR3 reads CASSLGRGAGTEAFF. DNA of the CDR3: TGTGCCAGCAGCTTGGGCAGGGGGGCAGGGACTGAAGCTTTCTTT.

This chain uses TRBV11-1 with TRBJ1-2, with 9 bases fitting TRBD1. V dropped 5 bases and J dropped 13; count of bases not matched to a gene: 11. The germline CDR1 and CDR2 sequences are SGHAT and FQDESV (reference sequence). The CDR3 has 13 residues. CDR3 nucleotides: TGTGCCAGCAGCCCGAGGGTACAGGGGGCGCCCACCTTC. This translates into CASSPRVQGAPTF.